The TCR beta chain described here comes from a study of blood T cell repertoires in COVID-19. Generated by immunoSEQ multiplex PCR, the TCRdb table keeps only in-frame clones and is missing some. The sample shows 150,000 or so clones, roughly 86% of them seen only once. Specimen: peripheral blood. The receptor's source is a human donor with acute or convalescent COVID-19. The donor label of this sample is uncertain.

The CDR3 DNA is TGCGCCAGCAGCCAAGACAATAGCAGGGGCTATGGCTACACCTTC. Translating it yields CASSQDNSRGYGYTF. The chain employs TRBV4-1 and TRBJ1-2; a possible D gene is TRBD1 (6 bases). Trimming pared 0 bases from V and 4 bases from J, leaving 12 bases between. This CDR3 region has 15 residues. The V gene's germline CDR1 is MGHRA and CDR2 YSYEKL.